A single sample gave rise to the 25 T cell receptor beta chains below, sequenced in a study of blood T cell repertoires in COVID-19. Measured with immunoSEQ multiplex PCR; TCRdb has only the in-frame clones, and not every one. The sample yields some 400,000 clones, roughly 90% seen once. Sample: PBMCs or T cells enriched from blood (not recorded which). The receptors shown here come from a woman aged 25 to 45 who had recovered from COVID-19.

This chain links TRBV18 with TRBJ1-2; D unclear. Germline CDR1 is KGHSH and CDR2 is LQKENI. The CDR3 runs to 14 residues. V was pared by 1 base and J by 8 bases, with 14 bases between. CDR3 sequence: CASSPLDRGGGYTF. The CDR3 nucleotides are TGTGCCAGCTCACCACTGGACCGGGGAGGGGGCTACACCTTC.

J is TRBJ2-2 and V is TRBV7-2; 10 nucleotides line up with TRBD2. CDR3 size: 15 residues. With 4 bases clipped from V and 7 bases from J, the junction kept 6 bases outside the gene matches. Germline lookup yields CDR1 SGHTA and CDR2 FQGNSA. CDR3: CASSSAGGPFGELFF. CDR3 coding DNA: TGTGCCAGCAGCTCAGCGGGGGGGCCGTTCGGGGAGCTGTTTTTT.

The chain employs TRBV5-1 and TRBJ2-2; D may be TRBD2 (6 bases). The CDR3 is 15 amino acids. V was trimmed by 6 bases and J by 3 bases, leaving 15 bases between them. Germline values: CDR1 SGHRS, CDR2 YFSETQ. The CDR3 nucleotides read TGCGCCAGCACCGGTCGGGGGTCGGACACCGGGGAGCTGTTTTTT. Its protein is CASTGRGSDTGELFF.

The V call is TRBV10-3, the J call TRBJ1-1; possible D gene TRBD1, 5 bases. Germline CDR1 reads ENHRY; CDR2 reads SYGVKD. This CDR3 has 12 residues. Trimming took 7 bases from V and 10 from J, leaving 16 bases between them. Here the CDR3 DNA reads TGTGCCATCAAAACTTTTCAGGGCTCAGCTTTCTTT. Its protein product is CAIKTFQGSAFF.

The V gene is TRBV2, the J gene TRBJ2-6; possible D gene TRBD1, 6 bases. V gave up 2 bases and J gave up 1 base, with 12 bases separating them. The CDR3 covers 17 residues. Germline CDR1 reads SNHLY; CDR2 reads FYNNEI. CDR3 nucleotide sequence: TGTGCCAGCAGTGAATGGGGGCCGGGGTCTGGGGCCAACGTCCTGACTTTC. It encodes CASSEWGPGSGANVLTF.

The CDR3 spells CASSLSGTGAYEQYF. DNA for the CDR3: TGTGCCAGCAGCCTCTCCGGGACAGGAGCCTACGAGCAGTACTTC. The chain carries TRBV5-6 and TRBJ2-7; 8 nucleotides match TRBD1. Unmatched junction bases numbered 8, after V lost 4 bases and J lost 2 bases. Germline CDR1 is SGHDT and CDR2 is YYEEEE. The CDR3 has 15 residues.

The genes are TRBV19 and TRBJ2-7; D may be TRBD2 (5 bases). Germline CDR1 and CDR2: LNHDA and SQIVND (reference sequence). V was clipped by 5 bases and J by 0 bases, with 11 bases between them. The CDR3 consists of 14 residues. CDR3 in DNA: TGTGCCAGTAGTCCGGCGGGTGTCTCCTACGAGCAGTACTTC. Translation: CASSPAGVSYEQYF.

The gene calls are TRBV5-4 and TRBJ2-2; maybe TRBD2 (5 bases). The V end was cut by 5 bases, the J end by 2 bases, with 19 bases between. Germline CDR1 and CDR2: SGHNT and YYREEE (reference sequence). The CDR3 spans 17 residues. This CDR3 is CASSPEVQVINTGELFF. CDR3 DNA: TGTGCCAGCAGTCCGGAGGTCCAGGTGATTAACACCGGGGAGCTGTTTTTT.

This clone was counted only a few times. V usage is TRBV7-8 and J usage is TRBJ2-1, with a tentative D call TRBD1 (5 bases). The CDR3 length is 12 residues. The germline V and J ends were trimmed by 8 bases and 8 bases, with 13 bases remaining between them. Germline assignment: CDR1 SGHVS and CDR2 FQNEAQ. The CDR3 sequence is CASWSGLDEQFF. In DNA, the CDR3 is TGTGCCAGCTGGTCAGGGCTTGATGAGCAGTTCTTC.

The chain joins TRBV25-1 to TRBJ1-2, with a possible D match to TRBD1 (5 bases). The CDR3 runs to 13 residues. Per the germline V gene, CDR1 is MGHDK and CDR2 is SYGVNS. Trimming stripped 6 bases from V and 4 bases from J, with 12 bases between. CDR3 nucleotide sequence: TGTGCCAGCAGGGGGCCTGAGGTCTATGGCTACACCTTC. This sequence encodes CASRGPEVYGYTF.

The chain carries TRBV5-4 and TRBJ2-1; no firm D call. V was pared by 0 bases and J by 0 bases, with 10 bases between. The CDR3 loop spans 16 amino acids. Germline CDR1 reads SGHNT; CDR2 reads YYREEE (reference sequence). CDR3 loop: CASSLVPRGSYNEQFF. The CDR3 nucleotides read TGTGCCAGCAGCTTGGTTCCCAGAGGCTCCTACAATGAGCAGTTCTTC.

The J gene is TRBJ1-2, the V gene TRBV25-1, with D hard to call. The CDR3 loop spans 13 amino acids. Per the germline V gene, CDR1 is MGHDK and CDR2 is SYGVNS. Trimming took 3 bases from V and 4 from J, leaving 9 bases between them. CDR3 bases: TGTGCCAGCAGTGATGCACAGCTCTATGGCTACACCTTC. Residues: CASSDAQLYGYTF.

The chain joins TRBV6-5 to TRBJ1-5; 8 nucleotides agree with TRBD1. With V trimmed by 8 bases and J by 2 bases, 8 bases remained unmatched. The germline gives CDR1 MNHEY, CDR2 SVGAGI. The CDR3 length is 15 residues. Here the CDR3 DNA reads TGTGCCAGCTACCCCGACAGGGGCCGCAATCAGCCCCAGCATTTT. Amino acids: CASYPDRGRNQPQHF.

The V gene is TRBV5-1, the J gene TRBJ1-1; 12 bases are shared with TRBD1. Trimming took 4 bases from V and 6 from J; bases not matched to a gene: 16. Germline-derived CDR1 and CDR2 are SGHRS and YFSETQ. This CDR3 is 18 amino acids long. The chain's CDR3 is CASSRPGTGGGRGSEAFF. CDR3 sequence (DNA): TGCGCCAGCAGCCGACCCGGGACAGGGGGCGGCCGAGGATCTGAAGCTTTCTTT.

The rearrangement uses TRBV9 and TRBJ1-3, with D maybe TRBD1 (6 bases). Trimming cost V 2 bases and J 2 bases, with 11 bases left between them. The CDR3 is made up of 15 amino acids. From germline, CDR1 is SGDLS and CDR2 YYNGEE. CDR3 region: CASSVFQGPGNTIYF. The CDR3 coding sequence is TGTGCCAGCAGCGTTTTTCAGGGGCCTGGAAACACCATATATTTT.

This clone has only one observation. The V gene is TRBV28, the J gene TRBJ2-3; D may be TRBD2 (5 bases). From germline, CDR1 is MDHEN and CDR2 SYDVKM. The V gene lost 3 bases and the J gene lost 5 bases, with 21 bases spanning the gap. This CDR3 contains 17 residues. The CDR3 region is CASSLLRRTARRDTQYF. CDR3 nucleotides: TGTGCCAGCAGTTTGCTGCGGAGGACCGCGCGAAGAGATACGCAGTATTTT.

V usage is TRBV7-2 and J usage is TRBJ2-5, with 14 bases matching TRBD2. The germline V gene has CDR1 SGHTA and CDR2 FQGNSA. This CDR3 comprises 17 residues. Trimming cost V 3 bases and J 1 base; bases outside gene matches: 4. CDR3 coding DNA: TGTGCCAGCAGCTTGGGGACTAGCGGGGGTTTCCAAGAGACCCAGTACTTC. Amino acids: CASSLGTSGGFQETQYF.

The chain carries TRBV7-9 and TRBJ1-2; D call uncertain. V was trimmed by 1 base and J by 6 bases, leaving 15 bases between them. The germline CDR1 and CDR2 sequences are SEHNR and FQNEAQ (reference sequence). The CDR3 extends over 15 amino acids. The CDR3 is CASSLVVDFGDGYTF. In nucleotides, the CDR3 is TGTGCCAGCAGCTTAGTGGTGGATTTCGGGGATGGCTACACCTTC.

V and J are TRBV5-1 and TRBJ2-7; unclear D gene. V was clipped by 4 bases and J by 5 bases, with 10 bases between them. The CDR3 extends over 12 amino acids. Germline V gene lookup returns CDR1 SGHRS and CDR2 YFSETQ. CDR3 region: CASSTKLHEQYF. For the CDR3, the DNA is TGCGCCAGCAGCACTAAGTTGCACGAGCAGTACTTC.

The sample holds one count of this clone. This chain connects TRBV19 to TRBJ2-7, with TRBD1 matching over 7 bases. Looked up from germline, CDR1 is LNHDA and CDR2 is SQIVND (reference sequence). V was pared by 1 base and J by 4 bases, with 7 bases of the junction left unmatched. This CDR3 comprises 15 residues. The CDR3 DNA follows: TGTGCCAGTAGTATAGGGGGGACAGCCTTATACGAGCAGTACTTC. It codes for CASSIGGTALYEQYF.

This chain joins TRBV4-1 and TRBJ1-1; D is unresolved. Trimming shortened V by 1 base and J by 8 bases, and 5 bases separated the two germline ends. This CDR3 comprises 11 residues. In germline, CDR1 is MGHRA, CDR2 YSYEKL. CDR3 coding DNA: TGCGCCAGCAGCCAAGGACACGAAGCTTTCTTT. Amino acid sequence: CASSQGHEAFF.

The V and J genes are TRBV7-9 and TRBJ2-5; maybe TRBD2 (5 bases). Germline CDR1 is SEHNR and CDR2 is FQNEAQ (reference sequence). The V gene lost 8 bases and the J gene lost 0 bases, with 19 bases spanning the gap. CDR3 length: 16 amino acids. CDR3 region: CASGTGGTKYQETQYF. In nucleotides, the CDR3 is TGTGCCAGCGGAACCGGAGGCACCAAGTACCAAGAGACCCAGTACTTC.

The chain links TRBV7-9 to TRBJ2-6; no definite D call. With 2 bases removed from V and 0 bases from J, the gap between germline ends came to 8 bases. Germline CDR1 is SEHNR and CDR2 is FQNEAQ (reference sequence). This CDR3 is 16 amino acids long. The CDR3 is CASSLSASSGANVLTF. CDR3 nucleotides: TGTGCCAGCAGCTTATCAGCGAGCTCTGGGGCCAACGTCCTGACTTTC.

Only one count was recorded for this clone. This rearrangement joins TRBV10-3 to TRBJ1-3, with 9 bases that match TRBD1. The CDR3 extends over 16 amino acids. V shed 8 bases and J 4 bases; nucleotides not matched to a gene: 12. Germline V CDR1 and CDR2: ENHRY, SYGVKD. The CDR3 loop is CAIAAVQGARGNTIYF. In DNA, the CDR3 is TGTGCCATCGCAGCAGTACAGGGGGCGAGGGGAAACACCATATATTTT.

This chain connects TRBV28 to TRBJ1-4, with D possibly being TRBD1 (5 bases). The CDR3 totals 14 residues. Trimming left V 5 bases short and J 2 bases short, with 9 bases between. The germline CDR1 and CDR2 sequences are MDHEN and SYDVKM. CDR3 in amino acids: CASSIRVTNEKLFF. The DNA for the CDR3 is TGTGCCAGCAGTATCAGGGTGACTAATGAAAAACTGTTTTTT.